The present T cell receptor (beta chain) was sequenced within a study of CD8 T cells in Susac syndrome. Findings and caveats of the study: The study conceded that relatively few individuals underwent its TCR sequencing and HLA analysis.

Reverse transcription used roughly 0.5 to 1 ug RNA and random hexamers. Multiplex immunoSEQ PCR targeted 54 Vbeta and 13 Jbeta TCR beta segments. A single record per CDR3 protein comes from TCRdb applying MiXCR to the immunoSEQ multiplex PCR reads. This sample yields some 180,000 distinct CDR3 sequences, of which around 96% are seen a single time; about 0.1% belongs to the top ten. TCR beta sequences were obtained from blood CD8+ and CD4+ T cells. Healthy donors formed controls matched for age and sex. This clonotype was seen a few times. Antigen specificity is unknown. Germline values: CDR1 GTSNPN, CDR2 SVGIG (reference sequence). This CDR3 comprises 13 residues. Deletions cut 2 bases from V and 6 bases from J, with 13 bases between.

Input material: CD4+ T cells from PBMCs. This chain connects TRBV30 to TRBJ1-2; no firm D call. The TCR comes from a human donor in good health. CDR3 amino acids: CAWSTSPRNGYTF. The CDR3 DNA follows: TGTGCCTGGAGTACCTCTCCCAGGAATGGCTACACCTTC.